This T cell receptor (beta chain) was identified during a study of CD8+CD57+ T cells in acquired aplastic anemia. About the research overall: Quantities of DNA derived from sorted CD4+ and CD8+ cells averaged approximately 3 ug. Average CD4+ read depth in healthy donors was about 10.8 million reads.

V lost 2 bases to trimming and J lost 6 bases, with 13 bases between them. This CDR3 is 15 amino acids long. From germline, CDR1 is SSHAT and CDR2 FNYEAQ (reference sequence). Points from the study as a whole: In common between the patients and the controls were more than 25 CD8+ CDR3 sequences. No significant difference in CD8+ Simpson's diversity was found between patients and controls.

As concerns this clonotype: What it recognizes is unknown.

TCR beta VDJ and CDR3 were profiled, and genomic DNA was the template. TCRdb re-analysed the reads in MiXCR, keeping a single row per CDR3 protein. The sample contains roughly 190,000 distinct CDR3 sequences, about half of which appear only once. The TCR originated in a human donor in good health, serving as a control. The chain links TRBV7-7 to TRBJ2-2; tentatively, D is TRBD1 (5 bases). Sequences were obtained from sorted CD4+, CD8+, or CD8+CD57+ T cells (not recorded which) from PBMCs. CDR3 in DNA: TGTGCCAGCAGCTTATCAGGGATCCAGTCCGGGGAGCTGTTTTTT. It specifies CASSLSGIQSGELFF.